A single sample is the source of the 13 T cell receptor beta chains below, sequenced in a study of blood T cell repertoires in COVID-19. TCRdb's table, derived via immunoSEQ multiplex PCR, lists solely in-frame clones and lacks some. Of over 250,000 clones listed, 75% to 90% were seen once; the top ten hold about 10%. Material: peripheral blood. These TCRs come from a woman in her seventies with COVID-19, enrolled during active disease.

V is TRBV30 and J is TRBJ2-1; D possibly corresponds to TRBD1 (7 bases). Deletions cut 0 bases from V and 5 bases from J, with 14 bases between. The CDR3 is 15 residues long. From germline, CDR1 is GTSNPN and CDR2 SVGIG (reference sequence). The CDR3 DNA is TGTGCCTGGAGTGTACAGGGGACTCTAAACAATGAGCAGTTCTTC. The encoded protein is CAWSVQGTLNNEQFF.

This clone has only one observation. The rearrangement links TRBV6-4 to TRBJ2-2, with 8 nucleotides matching TRBD1. The CDR3 is made up of 13 amino acids. Germline assignment: CDR1 MRHNA and CDR2 SNTAGT. The trim removed 6 bases at V and 7 bases at J, leaving 4 bases unmatched. The CDR3 protein is CASRGQADGELFF. The CDR3 DNA sequence: TGTGCCAGCAGGGGACAGGCGGACGGGGAGCTGTTTTTT.

CDR3 nucleotide sequence: TGTGCCAGCAGTTTGGCTAGCAGATTACGGAATGAGCAGTTCTTC. This encodes CASSLASRLRNEQFF. The rearrangement links TRBV28 to TRBJ2-1; TRBD2 is a possible D gene (5 bases). Germline assignment: CDR1 MDHEN and CDR2 SYDVKM. The V gene lost 3 bases and the J gene lost 7 bases, with 16 bases spanning the gap. CDR3 length equals 15 residues.

The chain employs TRBV23-1 and TRBJ2-7; 8 positions match TRBD1. TRBV23-1 is an ORF, with its function uncertain. CDR3 length: 15 amino acids. The V segment lost 2 bases and the J segment 0 bases; nucleotides outside the gene matches: 3. CDR3: CASSQPGQGSYEQYF. In DNA form, the CDR3 reads TGCGCCAGCAGTCAACCTGGACAGGGCTCCTACGAGCAGTACTTC.

The rearrangement links TRBV9 to TRBJ2-7; the match to TRBD2 covers 8 bases. With V trimmed by 0 bases and J by 7 bases, 9 bases remained unmatched. Germline CDR1 and CDR2: SGDLS and YYNGEE. This CDR3 has 15 residues. CDR3 nucleotide sequence: TGTGCCAGCAGCGTAGGCGCGGGAGGCCCTCTGGAGCAGTACTTC. Translating gives CASSVGAGGPLEQYF.

V and J are TRBV11-3 and TRBJ2-7; TRBD1 matches at 7 bases. Per the germline V gene, CDR1 is SGHNT and CDR2 is YENEEA. CDR3 size: 12 residues. V was pared by 6 bases and J by 2 bases, with 1 base of the junction left unmatched. CDR3: CASRDRAYEQYF. In DNA, the CDR3 is TGTGCCAGCAGAGACAGGGCCTACGAGCAGTACTTC.

The chain has TRBV7-3 and TRBJ2-7, with 7 bases lining up with TRBD1. This CDR3 spans 13 amino acids. CDR1 and CDR2 from the germline V gene are SGHTA and FQGTGA. After removal of 5 bases from V and 4 bases from J, the junction contained 5 bases not matched to a gene. CDR3 protein: CASSRDRFYEQYF. The CDR3 nucleotides are TGTGCCAGCAGCCGGGACAGATTTTACGAGCAGTACTTC. Full variable domain (outside the CDR3, taken from reference TRBV7-3 and TRBJ2-7): GAGVSQTPSNKVTEKGKYVELRCDPISGHTALYWYRQSLGQGPEFLIYFQGTGAADDSGLPNDRFFAVRPEGSVSTLKIQRTERGDSAVYLCASSRDRFYEQYFGPGTRLTVT.

The chain recombines TRBV28 with TRBJ2-5; the match to TRBD2 covers 7 bases. CDR3 size: 15 residues. Trimming took 5 bases from V and 4 from J; bases not matched to a gene: 10. Germline lookup yields CDR1 MDHEN and CDR2 SYDVKM. The chain's CDR3 is CASSRSGTGGETQYF. The CDR3 coding sequence is TGTGCCAGCAGTCGCTCCGGGACGGGAGGAGAGACCCAGTACTTC.

The rearrangement joins TRBV2 to TRBJ1-5, with D unclear. Germline V gene sequence: CDR1 SNHLY, CDR2 FYNNEI. The CDR3 covers 15 residues. The ends were cut back, 1 base at V and 9 bases at J, with 16 bases in the middle. The chain's CDR3 is CASSEGGLRFGPQHF. In DNA, the CDR3 is TGTGCCAGCAGTGAAGGAGGCCTACGCTTTGGGCCCCAGCATTTT.

The genes are TRBV5-1 and TRBJ2-2; D possibly corresponds to TRBD1 (6 bases). V lost 4 bases to trimming and J lost 1 base, with 17 bases between them. CDR1 SGHRS and CDR2 YFSETQ come from the germline V gene. The CDR3 has 17 residues. The chain's CDR3 is CASSLFGTLENTGELFF. The CDR3 DNA reads as TGCGCCAGCAGCCTTTTCGGGACACTTGAGAACACCGGGGAGCTGTTTTTT.

This chain uses TRBV12-5 with TRBJ2-1; the match to TRBD2 covers 8 bases. Looked up from germline, CDR1 is LGHNT and CDR2 is FRNRAP. This CDR3 has 15 amino acids. V was pared by 6 bases and J by 2 bases, with 6 bases of the junction left unmatched. For the CDR3, the DNA is TGTGCTAGTGGCCTGACTAGCGCTACCTACAATGAGCAGTTCTTC. Encoded protein: CASGLTSATYNEQFF.

The chain joins TRBV15 to TRBJ2-1; 9 nucleotides match TRBD2. J gave up 2 bases and V 5 bases, and 10 bases lay outside the gene matches. Looked up from germline, CDR1 is LNHNV and CDR2 is YYDKDF (reference sequence). The CDR3 loop spans 17 amino acids. CDR3 bases: TGTGCCACCAGCCCCCCTCGGGCTAGCGGGACCTACAATGAGCAGTTCTTC. It translates to CATSPPRASGTYNEQFF.

J is TRBJ2-7 and V is TRBV5-6; D perhaps matches TRBD1 (5 bases). V was cut by 6 bases and J by 4 bases, with 14 bases left in between. The CDR3 has 13 amino acids. Per the germline V gene, CDR1 is SGHDT and CDR2 is YYEEEE. The CDR3 coding sequence is TGTGCCAGCAACGACCAGGGCTCATACGAGCAGTACTTC. Its translation: CASNDQGSYEQYF.